Listed below are T cell receptor beta chains from one sample, sequenced in a study of T cell repertoires in cytomegalovirus infection. TCRdb re-called the reads with MiXCR, one entry per CDR3 protein. The sample yields about 530,000 distinct CDR3 sequences, approximately 25% seen once. Sequenced input: PBMCs. These receptors all come from a human donor in good health (CMV status not recorded). Some clones in this sample may be carry-over from other donors' samples. CDR3s include the opening cysteine and the closing phenylalanine or tryptophan. The D gene is left open where the match is weak. For some rows the clone size is stated as once, few or many, or as a class when expanded; others skip it.

TRBV7-2	TRBJ1-2	-	many	TGTGCCAGCAGCTTAGCTCCCCCGCAGGGTAAGACCTTC	CASSLAPPQGKTF
TRBV3-1	TRBJ1-2	-	few	TGTGCCAGCAGCCAAGATTTCTTTCCTGGCTACACCTTC	CASSQDFFPGYTF
TRBV5-1	TRBJ2-5	-	-	TGCGCCAGCAGCTTGCCAGGGTCGTGGGAGACCCAGTACTTC	CASSLPGSWETQYF
TRBV4-1	TRBJ1-5	-	many	TGCGCCAGCAGCCCGAGATCCGGACAGTCAGACCAGCCCCAGCATTTT	CASSPRSGQSDQPQHF
TRBV7-8	TRBJ1-2	-	few	TGTGCCAGCAGCCCAGGGTCTTGGGATGGCTACACCTTC	CASSPGSWDGYTF
TRBV20-1	TRBJ2-1	-	few	TGCAGTGCTAGCATACTAGATGAGCAGTTCTTC	CSASILDEQFF
TRBV7-2	TRBJ2-7	TRBD1	-	TGTGCCAGCAGTCTAACAGGGGTTAACACCTACGAGCAGTACTTC	CASSLTGVNTYEQYF
TRBV14	TRBJ2-1	-	-	TGTGCCAGCAGCCATCCAGACAGGCGCCTTCACAATGAGCAGTTCTTC	CASSHPDRRLHNEQFF
TRBV6-2/TRBV6-3	TRBJ2-3	TRBD2	few	TGTGCCAGCAGTCCGTACACTAGCGTCTTCACAGATACGCAGTATTTT	CASSPYTSVFTDTQYF
TRBV11-2	TRBJ2-1	-	few	TGTGCCAGCAGCTTAGGTGGCAGGGGGGATGAGCAGTTCTTC	CASSLGGRGDEQFF
TRBV7-2	TRBJ2-5	-	many	TGTGCCAGCAGCTCAACTGGGAACCAAGAGACCCAGTACTTC	CASSSTGNQETQYF
TRBV5-4	TRBJ2-3	-	few	TGTGCCAGCAGCTTGGCCGGGTCGGTAAGCACAGATACGCAGTATTTT	CASSLAGSVSTDTQYF
TRBV14	TRBJ2-1	-	-	TGTGCCAGCAGCCAAGATTTCGGGACTGAGCAGTTCTTC	CASSQDFGTEQFF
TRBV27	TRBJ2-7	TRBD2	-	TGTGCCAGCAGTTTAGACGGACTAGCGGGAGGGTCTGTGGGTGAGCAGTACTTC	CASSLDGLAGGSVGEQYF
TRBV12-3/TRBV12-4	TRBJ2-7	TRBD2	many	TGTGCCAGCAGTAAAACGTCGACTAGCCTGACCTACGAGCAGTACTTC	CASSKTSTSLTYEQYF
TRBV6-1	TRBJ1-2	-	many	TGTGCCAGCAGGACCCCAGGGCTCTATGGCTACACCTTC	CASRTPGLYGYTF
TRBV19	TRBJ2-1	TRBD2	-	TGTGCCAGCTCGACTAGCGGGGCCGGGAATGAGCAGTTCTTC	CASSTSGAGNEQFF
TRBV30	TRBJ2-7	-	-	TGTGCCTGGAGCCCCTTAGGACAGTGGGCCTACGAGCAGTACTTC	CAWSPLGQWAYEQYF
TRBV7-2	TRBJ2-1	TRBD1	many	TGTGCCAGCAGCTTAGCGCCGACAGGGTGGAGGAATGAGCAGTTCTTC	CASSLAPTGWRNEQFF
TRBV30	TRBJ2-3	-	-	TGTGCCAGGCTGGTTGAGGGGCCAGATACGCAGTATTTT	CARLVEGPDTQYF
TRBV7-2	TRBJ2-2	-	few	TGTGCCAGCAGCTTAGGTCGGGTCACCCTCGGGGAGCTGTTTTTT	CASSLGRVTLGELFF
TRBV12-3/TRBV12-4	TRBJ1-1	-	-	TGTGCCAGCACCAAACCTCCGGACAGAAACACTGAAGCTTTCTTT	CASTKPPDRNTEAFF
TRBV7-2	TRBJ1-3	TRBD1	few	TGTGCCAGCAGCCCCGACGACAGGGCTGACACCATATATTTT	CASSPDDRADTIYF
TRBV12-3/TRBV12-4	TRBJ2-3	-	few	TGTGCCAGCAGCCCCACCAACAGGGTTAGCACAGATACGCAGTATTTT	CASSPTNRVSTDTQYF
TRBV7-2	TRBJ2-5	TRBD2	few	TGTGCCAGCAACCTAGGGGGCGGGAGGGCGGGCGAGACCCAGTACTTC	CASNLGGGRAGETQYF
TRBV4-2	TRBJ2-7	TRBD2	few	TGTGCCAGCAGCCCTGGGGTGACTAGCGGGAGAAAATCGGGGGAGCAGTACTTC	CASSPGVTSGRKSGEQYF
TRBV7-2	TRBJ1-2	TRBD1	-	TGTGCCAGCAGCTTTACCCGGGACAGGGACGGCTACACCTTC	CASSFTRDRDGYTF